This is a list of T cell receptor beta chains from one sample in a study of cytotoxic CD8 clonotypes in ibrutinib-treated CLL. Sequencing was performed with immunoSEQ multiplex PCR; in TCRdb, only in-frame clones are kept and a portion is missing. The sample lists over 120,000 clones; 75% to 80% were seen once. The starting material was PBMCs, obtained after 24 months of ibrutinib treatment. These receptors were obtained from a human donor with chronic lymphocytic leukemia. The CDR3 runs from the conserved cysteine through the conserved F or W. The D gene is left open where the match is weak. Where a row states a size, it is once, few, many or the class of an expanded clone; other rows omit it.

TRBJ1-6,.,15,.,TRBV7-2,TGTGCCAGCAGCTTAGAGGGGGGGGCCTGGGCACCCCTCCACTTT,CASSLEGGAWAPLHF
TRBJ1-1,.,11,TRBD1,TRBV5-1,TGCGCCAGCAGCCCGGGACAGGAAGCTTTCTTT,CASSPGQEAFF
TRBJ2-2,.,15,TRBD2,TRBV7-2,TGTGCCAGCAGCTTAGGACTAGCGGGCACCGGGGAGCTGTTTTTT,CASSLGLAGTGELFF
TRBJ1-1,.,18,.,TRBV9,TGTGCCAGCAGCGCAATCTACAGGGTTGGTGATACGAACACTGAAGCTTTCTTT,CASSAIYRVGDTNTEAFF
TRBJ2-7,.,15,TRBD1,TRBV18,TGTGCCAGCTCACCGGGACAGGGGGGTCACTACGAGCAGTACTTC,CASSPGQGGHYEQYF
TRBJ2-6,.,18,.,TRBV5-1,TGCGCCAGCAGCTTGAGATGGCAGATCAACTCTGGGGCCAACGTCCTGACTTTC,CASSLRWQINSGANVLTF
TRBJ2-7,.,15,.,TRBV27,TGTGCCAGCAGTTCCGTACGGGAAACTCCTTACGAGCAGTACTTC,CASSSVRETPYEQYF
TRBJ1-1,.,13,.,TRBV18,TGTGCCAGCTCACTGGGGGGGAACACTGAAGCTTTCTTT,CASSLGGNTEAFF
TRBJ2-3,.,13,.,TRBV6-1,TGTGCCAGCCGGGCCCTGGGGTCAGATACGCAGTATTTT,CASRALGSDTQYF
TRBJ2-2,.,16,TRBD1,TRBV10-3,TGTGCCATCAGCCCCCGGACAGGGTTTGGCACCGGGGAGCTGTTTTTT,CAISPRTGFGTGELFF
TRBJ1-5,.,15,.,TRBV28,TGTGCCAGCAGTTCGCCCGCCTGGGGCAATCAGCCCCAGCATTTT,CASSSPAWGNQPQHF
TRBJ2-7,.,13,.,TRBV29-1,TGCAGCGTTGGGGGTGGTGGTGCCTCCGAGCAGTACTTC,CSVGGGGASEQYF
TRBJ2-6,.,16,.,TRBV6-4,TGTGCCAGCAGTCCTAGTCTTGGCTCTGGGGCCAACGTCCTGACTTTC,CASSPSLGSGANVLTF
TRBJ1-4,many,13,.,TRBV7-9,TGTGCCAGCCGCAGGGCGCTCGGTGAAAAACTGTTTTTT,CASRRALGEKLFF
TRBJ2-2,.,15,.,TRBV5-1,TGCGCCAGCAGCTTGCGTTTGACGAACACCGGGGAGCTGTTTTTT,CASSLRLTNTGELFF
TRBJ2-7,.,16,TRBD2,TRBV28,TGTGCCAGCAGCCCAATCCTAGCGGGAGGCTCCTACGAGCAGTACTTC,CASSPILAGGSYEQYF
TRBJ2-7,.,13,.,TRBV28,TGTGCCAGCAGGGGAACGGGCTCCTACGAGCAGTACTTC,CASRGTGSYEQYF
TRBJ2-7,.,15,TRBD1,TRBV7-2,TGTGCCAGCAGCTTAGGGGACAGGGTCGTCTACGAGCAGTACTTC,CASSLGDRVVYEQYF
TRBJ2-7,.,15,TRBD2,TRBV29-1,TGCAGCGTTGGGCGATGGGAGCGGGGCCCGGGTGAGCAGTACTTC,CSVGRWERGPGEQYF
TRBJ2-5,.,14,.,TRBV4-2,TGTGCCAGCAGCCAAGATGAGGGGGGTGAGACCCAGTACTTC,CASSQDEGGETQYF
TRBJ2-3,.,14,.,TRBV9,TGTGCCAGCAGCGTAGGACCAGGGCCAGATACGCAGTATTTT,CASSVGPGPDTQYF
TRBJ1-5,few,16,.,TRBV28,TGTGCCAGCAGTTGGCGGGGGGGGCATAGCAATCAGCCCCAGCATTTT,CASSWRGGHSNQPQHF
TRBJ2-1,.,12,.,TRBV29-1,TGCAGCGTTGAGGAGCGGTACAATGAGCAGTTCTTC,CSVEERYNEQFF
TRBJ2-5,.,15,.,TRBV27,TGTGCCAGCAGTTCGGGGCTAGGGGCCAGGGGGACCCAGTACTTC,CASSSGLGARGTQYF